This TCR beta chain originates from a study of B cell selection in AIRE deficiency. Profiling relied on immunoSEQ multiplex PCR, and the TCRdb table lists in-frame clones only, not all of them. The data contain 20,000 to 25,000 clones, 95% to 98% of them seen just once; the ten biggest clones take up roughly 0.17%. This CDR3 is 13 amino acids long. V shed 3 bases and J shed 0 bases, with 7 bases lying between them. Germline V CDR1 and CDR2: SGDLS, YYNGEE. Conventional CD4 T cells were sorted as CD4+CD127+ cells. Sample: conventional CD4+ T cells sorted from PBMCs. The TCR was taken from a human donor with AIRE deficiency. The V gene is TRBV9, the J gene TRBJ2-7, with D unclear. CDR3 residues: CASSETSSYEQYF. CDR3 nucleotide sequence: TGTGCCAGCAGCGAGACTTCCTCCTACGAGCAGTACTTC.